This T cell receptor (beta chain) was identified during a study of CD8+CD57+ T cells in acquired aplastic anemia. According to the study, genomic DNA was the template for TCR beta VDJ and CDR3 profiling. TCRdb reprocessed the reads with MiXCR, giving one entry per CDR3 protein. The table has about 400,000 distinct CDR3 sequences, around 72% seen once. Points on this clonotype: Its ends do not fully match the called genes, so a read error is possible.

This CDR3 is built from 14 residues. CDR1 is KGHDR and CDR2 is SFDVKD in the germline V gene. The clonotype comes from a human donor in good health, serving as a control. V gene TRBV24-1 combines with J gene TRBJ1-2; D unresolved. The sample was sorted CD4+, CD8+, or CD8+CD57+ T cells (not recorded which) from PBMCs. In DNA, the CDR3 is TGTGCCATCAGTGACCCCGAGAGAGGGTATGGCAACACCTTC. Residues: CAISDPERGYGNTF.